Described below is a single T cell receptor (beta chain) sequence and its context. The sample is drawn from a study of T cell responses to AZD1222 COVID-19 vaccine. TCRdb's table, derived via immunoSEQ multiplex PCR, lists solely in-frame clones and lacks some. The repertoire holds 170,000 or so clones, about 93% seen once, with about 1% in the top ten. The CDR3 totals 15 residues. The ends lost 2 bases at V and 5 bases at J; junction bases unmatched: 5. Germline assignment: CDR1 GTSNPN and CDR2 SVGIG (reference sequence). This specimen consisted of peripheral blood, obtained 28 days after the second dose of the MenACWY control vaccine. This TCR derives from an adult who received the MenACWY meningococcal vaccine as a control. The chain recombines TRBV30 with TRBJ1-4, with 10 bases lining up with TRBD1. CDR3 nucleotide sequence: TGTGCCTGGAGTACGGACAGGGGGTCCAATGAAAAACTGTTTTTT. It translates to CAWSTDRGSNEKLFF.